This T cell receptor beta chain was recovered during a study of Graves' ophthalmopathy and Graves' hyperthyroidism. RNA served as the template for amplifying TCR beta CDR3 regions. Investigators did first-round RT-PCR with HTBI primers, then second-round multiplex PCR. TCRdb recomputed calls from the multiplex PCR reads with MiXCR, one row per CDR3 protein. The data contain about 740,000 distinct CDR3 sequences, around 40% of them singletons. Patients with other autoimmune diseases, uncontrolled infections, pregnancy or lactation were excluded. This clonotype was counted only a few times. Its antigen is unknown. The study, taken as a whole, reports: Detection in blood was also observed for most expanded thyroid clonotypes above 0.001 frequency.

The V gene lost 1 base and the J gene lost 7 bases, with 10 bases spanning the gap. The CDR3 totals 14 residues. CDR1 is SNHLY, CDR2 FYNNEI, per germline. The sample was peripheral blood. The chain joins TRBV2 to TRBJ2-2; possibly TRBD1 for D (6 bases). The TCR comes from an adult man with Graves' ophthalmopathy. CDR3 coding DNA: TGTGCCAGCAGTGAAGGGGGGCGCTTCGGGGAGCTGTTTTTT. Its protein is CASSEGGRFGELFF.